One sample yielded the 20 T cell receptor beta chains listed below, sequenced in a study of cytomegalovirus exposure and HLA in healthy donors. With 60 Vbeta and 13 Jbeta primers, the PCR was carried out. Clones were read by immunoSEQ multiplex PCR, and TCRdb kept only the in-frame ones, dropping some. The table lists about 130,000 clones, approximately 80% of them singletons, with roughly 9.6% in the top ten. Sequencing input: PBMCs. These receptors came from a man aged 25-40 years in good health and CMV-seropositive.

The chain employs TRBV27 and TRBJ2-7, with D possibly matching TRBD1 (6 bases). This CDR3 is 14 amino acids long. Trimming removed 2 bases from V and 4 bases from J, with 12 bases in between. CDR1 is MNHEY, CDR2 SMNVEV, per germline (reference sequence). CDR3: CASSLRGRGYEQYF. As DNA, the CDR3 is TGTGCCAGCAGTTTACGAGGCAGGGGATACGAGCAGTACTTC.

The chain is built from TRBV4-2 and TRBJ2-5, with TRBD2 matching over 10 bases. Germline values: CDR1 LGHNA, CDR2 YNFKEQ. V lost 1 base to trimming and J lost 5 bases; unmatched junction nucleotides: 10. This CDR3 has 17 amino acids. Here the CDR3 DNA reads TGTGCCAGCAGCCAAGCAGAACTAGCGGGGCCCCGGGAGACCCAGTACTTC. Protein sequence: CASSQAELAGPRETQYF.

J is TRBJ2-7 and V is TRBV9; weak D call: TRBD2 (6 bases). Germline lookup yields CDR1 SGDLS and CDR2 YYNGEE. CDR3 length: 17 amino acids. Trimming took off 0 bases at V and 5 bases at J, with 21 bases between the two ends. The CDR3 DNA reads as TGTGCCAGCAGCGTAGATAATTCGGGGGTAGGGGTGAACGAGCAGTACTTC. It is translated as CASSVDNSGVGVNEQYF.

The V call is TRBV18, the J call TRBJ1-6, with TRBD1 matching over 12 bases. The V gene end was trimmed by 3 bases and the J gene end by 7 bases; junction bases not matched to a gene: 4. Germline values: CDR1 KGHSH, CDR2 LQKENI. CDR3 length: 16 residues. The CDR3 sequence: CASSPGQGAGNSPLHF. The CDR3 nucleotides read TGTGCCAGCTCACCGGGACAGGGGGCCGGCAATTCACCCCTCCACTTT. The whole variable domain, remainder taken from reference TRBV18 and TRBJ1-6, is NAGVMQNPRHLVRRRGQEARLRCSPMKGHSHVYWYRQLPEEGLKFMVYLQKENIIDESGMPKERFSAEFPKEGPSILRIQQVVRGDSAAYFCASSPGQGAGNSPLHFGNGTRLTVT.

The chain couples TRBV30 to TRBJ2-5, with D possibly matching TRBD2 (7 bases). The length of the CDR3 is 13 residues. CDR1 and CDR2 (germline): GTSNPN, SVGIG (reference sequence). V dropped 3 bases and J dropped 2 bases, with 10 bases sitting between them. CDR3 nucleotide sequence: TGTGCCTGGAGCGGGGGGCTTCAAGAGACCCAGTACTTC. Protein: CAWSGGLQETQYF.

The chain carries TRBV7-9 and TRBJ1-1; D not certain. V was cut by 3 bases and J by 4 bases, with 6 bases left in between. This CDR3 is built from 12 residues. Germline CDR1 SEHNR, CDR2 FQNEAQ (reference sequence). CDR3 bases: TGTGCCAGCAGCTTTTTCCGCACTGAAGCTTTCTTT. This sequence encodes CASSFFRTEAFF.

The V and J genes are TRBV19 and TRBJ2-5; 7 bases are a match to TRBD2. V shed 3 bases, J shed 2 bases, and the junction held 3 bases outside the gene matches. Germline-derived CDR1 and CDR2 are LNHDA and SQIVND (reference sequence). The CDR3 extends over 14 amino acids. CDR3 loop: CASSISGLQETQYF. The CDR3 coding sequence is TGTGCCAGTAGTATTAGCGGGTTACAAGAGACCCAGTACTTC.

The chain has TRBV28 and TRBJ2-2, with D possibly TRBD2 on 7 matching bases. In germline, CDR1 is MDHEN, CDR2 SYDVKM. Trimming took off 8 bases at V and 5 bases at J, with 21 bases between the two ends. The length of the CDR3 is 16 residues. The CDR3 coding sequence is TGTGCCAGCGGATCAGGAGGGGGGGCGGGGACCGGGGAGCTGTTTTTT. This gives the protein CASGSGGGAGTGELFF.

Notes on this clone: The final CDR3 position lacks the conserved phenylalanine or tryptophan, pointing to a likely read error. The V call is TRBV10-3, the J call TRBJ1-1, with 8 bases aligning to TRBD1. V gave up 5 bases and J gave up 3 bases; unmatched junction bases: 11. There are 16 residues in the CDR3. CDR1 is ENHRY and CDR2 is SYGVKD in the germline V gene. This CDR3 reads CAISPQGAGQDTEAFL. CDR3 nucleotide sequence: TGTGCCATCAGTCCCCAGGGGGCAGGGCAGGACACTGAAGCTTTCCTT.

This clone was counted once. The chain has TRBV27 and TRBJ2-7; D gene unclear. Germline values: CDR1 MNHEY, CDR2 SMNVEV (reference sequence). The V gene lost 4 bases and the J gene lost 5 bases, with 6 bases spanning the gap. There are 11 residues in the CDR3. CDR3 in DNA: TGTGCCAGCAGTTATGGAGACGAGCAGTACTTC. Translation: CASSYGDEQYF.

This clone has a handful of counts. CDR3 sequence (DNA): TGTGCCAGTAGTCCCTCTTTGTCCAGGAACACTGAAGCTTTCTTT. As protein: CASSPSLSRNTEAFF. The chain carries TRBV19 and TRBJ1-1; D uncertain. V was clipped by 5 bases and J by 1 base, with 14 bases between them. This CDR3 comprises 15 residues. Germline V gene lookup returns CDR1 LNHDA and CDR2 SQIVND (reference sequence).

This chain uses TRBV9 with TRBJ2-5, with no clear D. Germline CDR1 and CDR2: SGDLS and YYNGEE. The CDR3 loop spans 11 amino acids. The V end was cut by 3 bases, the J end by 3 bases, with 3 bases between. CDR3 in amino acids: CASSAEETQYF. The CDR3 region has the DNA TGTGCCAGCAGCGCTGAAGAGACCCAGTACTTC.

The table lists this clone with a count of one. This rearrangement joins TRBV11-2 to TRBJ1-3; D remains unclear. The V end was cut by 1 base, the J end by 2 bases, with 12 bases between. There are 16 residues in the CDR3. Germline CDR1 SGHAT, CDR2 FQNNGV. The CDR3 spells CASSLADTITGNTIYF. In DNA, the CDR3 is TGTGCCAGCAGCTTAGCAGATACAATCACTGGAAACACCATATATTTT. Combining the CDR3 with reference TRBV11-2 and TRBJ1-3 gives the whole variable domain EAGVAQSPRYKIIEKRQSVAFWCNPISGHATLYWYQQILGQGPKLLIQFQNNGVVDDSQLPKDRFSAERLKGVDSTLKIQPAKLEDSAVYLCASSLADTITGNTIYFGEGSWLTVV.

The V call is TRBV5-1, the J call TRBJ1-1; TRBD1 might be the D (6 bases). Germline V gene sequence: CDR1 SGHRS, CDR2 YFSETQ. V shed 0 bases and J shed 4 bases, with 16 bases lying between them. The CDR3 totals 16 residues. CDR3 sequence (DNA): TGCGCCAGCAGCTTGGCGGACAGCCAGGCGGGCACTGAAGCTTTCTTT. Its protein is CASSLADSQAGTEAFF.

The genes are TRBV5-1 and TRBJ2-7; TRBD1 is a possible D gene (6 bases). V was pared by 4 bases and J by 3 bases, with 11 bases between. This CDR3 comprises 13 residues. Germline CDR1 is SGHRS and CDR2 is YFSETQ. This CDR3 is CASSVWTDYEQYF. The CDR3 DNA reads TGCGCCAGCAGCGTATGGACAGACTACGAGCAGTACTTC.

This rearrangement joins TRBV30 to TRBJ2-3; 8 bases fit TRBD2. The CDR3 has 12 amino acids. Looked up from germline, CDR1 is GTSNPN and CDR2 is SVGIG (reference sequence). The J segment lost 1 base and the V segment lost 7 bases, leaving 1 base of the junction unmatched. The CDR3 DNA reads as TGTGCCTCGACTAGCGGCACAGATACGCAGTATTTT. Its translation is CASTSGTDTQYF.

The CDR3 region is CASKKAGRYEQYF. CDR3 DNA: TGTGCCAGCAAGAAGGCAGGGAGGTACGAGCAGTACTTC. The chain employs TRBV13 and TRBJ2-7; possible D gene TRBD2, 6 bases. This CDR3 contains 13 residues. Trimming left V 7 bases short and J 4 bases short, with 14 bases between. CDR1 and CDR2 (germline): PRHDT, FYEKMQ (reference sequence).

The DNA for the CDR3 is TGTGCCAGTAGTCCCCAATTGGGGGCCAACACTGAAGCTTTCTTT. Translated, it gives CASSPQLGANTEAFF. The rearrangement uses TRBV19 and TRBJ1-1, with D possibly TRBD1 on 6 matching bases. The ends were cut back, 5 bases at V and 2 bases at J, with 15 bases in the middle. The CDR3 has 15 residues. Germline-derived CDR1 and CDR2 are LNHDA and SQIVND (reference sequence).

This clone was seen once. The chain recombines TRBV11-2 with TRBJ2-7, with 7 bases matching TRBD1. With V trimmed by 4 bases and J by 3 bases, 9 bases remained unmatched. Per the germline V gene, CDR1 is SGHAT and CDR2 is FQNNGV. CDR3 length: 15 amino acids. The CDR3 reads CASSSLRDSRYEQYF. DNA of the CDR3: TGTGCCAGCAGCTCCCTCCGGGACAGCCGCTACGAGCAGTACTTC.

This clone has a handful of counts. This chain connects TRBV6-1 to TRBJ1-2; weak D call: TRBD1 (6 bases). The CDR3 has 11 amino acids. Germline V gives CDR1 MNHNS, CDR2 SASEGT. V was cut by 5 bases and J by 12 bases, with 13 bases left in between. The CDR3 spells CASSRSRDNTF. The CDR3 DNA reads TGTGCCAGCAGTCGCTCCCGGGACAACACCTTC.